This TCR beta chain was observed in a study of cytomegalovirus exposure and HLA in healthy donors. With respect to this clone: Its antigen is unidentified. At one end the junction does not follow the germline gene, possibly because of a read error.

Whole-study findings and limits: Reports described diagnosis of cytomegalovirus status by the classifier as highly specific and sensitive.

Primers for the PCR totalled 60 Vbeta and 13 Jbeta. Profiled with immunoSEQ multiplex PCR; TCRdb holds only in-frame clones, not every one. The data hold roughly 84,000 clones, with around 77% observed a single time. CDR3 length equals 15 residues. CDR1 and CDR2 (germline): SEHNR, FQNEAQ (reference sequence). The receptor comes from a man aged 50 to 59 in good health and CMV-seronegative. The sample taken for sequencing was PBMCs. The J gene is TRBJ1-1, the V gene TRBV7-9; 7 bases match TRBD1. This CDR3 reads CSSSRTTGIITEAFF. The CDR3 bases are TGTTCCAGCAGCCGAACGACAGGGATTATCACTGAAGCTTTCTTT.